One T cell receptor beta chain is described in this entry. Antigen specificity is unknown. One end of the junction varies from germline; a read error may be responsible. Next came a second PCR, run for roughly 6 to 11 cycles, which used a sample-barcoded 5' primer along with a J-beta primer mix. MiXCR, applied by TCRdb to the 5' RACE reads, yields one record per CDR3 protein. The sample holds approximately 780,000 distinct CDR3 sequences, 20% to 30% seen once. The entry originates in a study of blood T cells in healthy people across ages. The study, taken as a whole, reports: No one knew whether donors had CMV, which possibly confounded expanded clonotype changes. Among long-lived donors, naive CD4+ cells were more numerous and diversity higher than in aged donors.

The germline V gene encodes CDR1 MDHEN and CDR2 SYDVKM. The CDR3 is 13 residues long. The data also belong to a second study, concerning T cells of mothers and their children.

The clonotype was recovered from a boy aged 10-17 years in good health. Specimen: blood. This chain links TRBV28 with TRBJ2-3; D uncertain. CDR3 sequence: CASSYGYTDTRYF. The CDR3 region has the DNA TGTGCCAGCAGTTACGGATACACAGATACGCGGTATTTT.